The 24 T cell receptor beta chains given below trace back to one sample, sequenced in a study of blood T cell repertoires in COVID-19. Sequenced by immunoSEQ multiplex PCR; TCRdb stores in-frame clones only, minus some. The sample contains 230,000 or so clones, approximately 84% of which appear only once. Specimen: peripheral blood. The source of these receptors is a man aged 50 to 59 with active or convalescent COVID-19.

The gene calls are TRBV5-7 and TRBJ1-1; TRBD1 agrees at 7 bases. TRBV5-7 is an ORF, and what it does is uncertain. This CDR3 has 16 residues. Losses at the gene ends were 4 bases for V and 1 base for J; bases not matched to a gene: 10. Here the CDR3 DNA reads TGTGCCAGCAGCGCTAGAGGGAACAGGGGGAACACTGAAGCTTTCTTT. Its translation is CASSARGNRGNTEAFF.

This rearrangement joins TRBV7-2 to TRBJ2-1, with unresolved D. The ends were cut back, 5 bases at V and 0 bases at J, with 14 bases in the middle. This CDR3 spans 16 amino acids. Germline loops: CDR1 SGHTA, CDR2 FQGNSA. This CDR3 is CASSKTSSSSYNEQFF. The CDR3 coding sequence is TGTGCCAGCAGCAAGACTTCCTCGAGCTCCTACAATGAGCAGTTCTTC.

In its sample, this clone was seen once. This rearrangement joins TRBV5-6 to TRBJ1-2, with D possibly matching TRBD1 (5 bases). Germline V CDR1 and CDR2: SGHDT, YYEEEE. The CDR3 spans 13 residues. Trimming cost V 1 base and J 4 bases, with 8 bases left between them. CDR3 sequence: CASSLQGTYGYTF. The DNA of the CDR3 is TGTGCCAGCAGCTTGCAGGGTACCTATGGCTACACCTTC.

The chain has TRBV5-4 and TRBJ2-7; 15 bases are shared with TRBD2. The germline CDR1 and CDR2 sequences are SGHNT and YYREEE (reference sequence). The CDR3 is made up of 18 amino acids. The trim removed 4 bases at V and 1 base at J, leaving 9 bases unmatched. CDR3 region: CASSRQPGTSGGSYEQYF. Here the CDR3 DNA reads TGTGCCAGCAGCAGGCAACCTGGGACTAGCGGGGGGTCCTACGAGCAGTACTTC.

The chain joins TRBV5-4 to TRBJ2-3; tentatively, D is TRBD2 (6 bases). The length of the CDR3 is 15 residues. Germline CDR1 and CDR2: SGHNT and YYREEE (reference sequence). V was pared by 5 bases and J by 2 bases, with 15 bases between. The CDR3 protein is CASRSRDSYTDTQYF. CDR3 in DNA: TGTGCCAGCAGGAGCCGGGACTCCTACACAGATACGCAGTATTTT.

The chain recombines TRBV18 with TRBJ1-1; D gene unclear. Trimming removed 6 bases at V and 7 bases at J, with 12 bases between. Germline V gene data show CDR1 as KGHSH and CDR2 as LQKENI. The CDR3 runs 12 residues. CDR3 in DNA: TGTGCCAGCTCCCTTGACGGGGATGAAGCTTTCTTT. Translation: CASSLDGDEAFF.

This rearrangement joins TRBV30 to TRBJ1-2; D remains unclear. Germline V lookup: CDR1 GTSNPN, CDR2 SVGIG (reference sequence). This CDR3 contains 11 residues. V was shortened by 5 bases and J by 8 bases, with 12 bases between the two germline ends. This chain's CDR3 is CAWGPGNGYTF. The CDR3, as DNA: TGTGCCTGGGGCCCCGGGAACGGCTACACCTTC. Filled out from reference TRBV30 and TRBJ1-2, the complete variable domain reads SQTIHQWPATLVQPVGSPLSLECTVEGTSNPNLYWYRQAAGRGLQLLFYSVGIGQISSEVPQNLSASRPQDRQFILSSKKLLLSDSGFYLCAWGPGNGYTFGSGTRLTVV.

The chain recombines TRBV6-5 with TRBJ2-1, with D perhaps TRBD1 (5 bases). This CDR3 spans 12 amino acids. V lost 9 bases to trimming and J lost 5 bases, with 11 bases between them. CDR1 and CDR2 from the germline V gene are MNHEY and SVGAGI. CDR3 sequence reads: CASGAGHNEQFF. The CDR3 nucleotides are TGTGCCAGTGGGGCAGGGCACAATGAGCAGTTCTTC.

The chain is built from TRBV5-1 and TRBJ1-1; 7 bases are shared with TRBD1. CDR1 is SGHRS, CDR2 YFSETQ, per germline. The CDR3 consists of 16 residues. J lost 0 bases, V lost 4 bases, and 9 bases had no gene match. The CDR3 DNA is TGCGCCAGCAGCCTGGCGCCAGGGGGAGTGAACACTGAAGCTTTCTTT. It codes for CASSLAPGGVNTEAFF.

This clone showed up just once. The chain employs TRBV24-1 and TRBJ2-1; 10 bases are shared with TRBD2. The CDR3 spans 15 residues. Germline V gene data show CDR1 as KGHDR and CDR2 as SFDVKD. The junction had 7 bases not matched to a gene; V was cut back by 4 bases and J by 8 bases. This chain's CDR3 is CATSDPSGGRDEQFF. CDR3 bases: TGTGCCACCAGTGACCCTAGCGGGGGACGGGATGAGCAGTTCTTC.

The rearrangement links TRBV24-1 to TRBJ2-3; perhaps TRBD2 as D (5 bases). Germline V gene lookup returns CDR1 KGHDR and CDR2 SFDVKD. The length of the CDR3 is 12 residues. Trimming stripped 7 bases from V and 6 bases from J, with 10 bases between. The CDR3 sequence: CATRGARDTQYF. The CDR3 DNA is TGTGCCACCAGGGGAGCACGGGATACGCAGTATTTT.

V and J are TRBV9 and TRBJ1-2; TRBD1 is a possible D gene (5 bases). In germline, CDR1 is SGDLS, CDR2 YYNGEE. Trimming cost V 3 bases and J 3 bases, with 9 bases left between them. The CDR3 length is 13 residues. This CDR3 is CASSGRVDYGYTF. For the CDR3, the DNA is TGTGCCAGCAGCGGCAGGGTCGACTATGGCTACACCTTC.

The chain is built from TRBV11-2 and TRBJ2-1; TRBD1 is a possible D gene (6 bases). CDR1 is SGHAT, CDR2 FQNNGV, per germline. The CDR3 sequence is 16 residues long. Trimming cost V 2 bases and J 6 bases, with 17 bases left between them. CDR3 coding DNA: TGTGCCAGCAGCTTACTCAGGGGCCGCTCCGGCAATGAGCAGTTCTTC. This encodes CASSLLRGRSGNEQFF.

The chain couples TRBV5-1 to TRBJ1-1, with TRBD1 as a possible D gene (6 bases). V was clipped by 2 bases and J by 0 bases, with 11 bases between them. Germline V CDR1 and CDR2: SGHRS, YFSETQ. The CDR3 totals 15 residues. CDR3 in amino acids: CASSLIGDMNTEAFF. In nucleotides, the CDR3 is TGCGCCAGCAGCTTAATAGGGGACATGAACACTGAAGCTTTCTTT.

The gene calls are TRBV6-6 and TRBJ1-2; 7 nucleotides agree with TRBD1. Trimming cost V 6 bases and J 8 bases; bases outside gene matches: 18. Germline CDR1 is MNHNY and CDR2 is SVGAGI (reference sequence). The CDR3 is made up of 16 amino acids. This CDR3 reads CASSERGTVIGEGYTF. For the CDR3, the DNA is TGTGCCAGCAGCGAAAGGGGGACAGTGATCGGGGAGGGCTACACCTTC.

This clone occurred once. The rearrangement links TRBV3-1 (or the pseudogene TRBV3-2) to TRBJ2-7; D is uncertain. Between the trimmed V and J ends, which lost 0 bases and 1 base, there was a span of 7 bases. The CDR3 has 14 residues. Germline CDR1 LGHDT, CDR2 YNNKEL (reference sequence). This CDR3 reads CASSQEPGSYEQYF. The CDR3 DNA follows: TGTGCCAGCAGCCAAGAACCCGGGTCCTACGAGCAGTACTTC.

This clone appeared a single time. The chain is built from TRBV6-5 and TRBJ1-2; the D gene is possibly TRBD1 (6 bases). V lost 8 bases and J 2 bases, leaving 18 bases between the germline ends. CDR1 is MNHEY, CDR2 SVGAGI, per germline. CDR3 length: 15 residues. CDR3 nucleotide sequence: TGTGCCAGCTCCCACCGGGACACAAAAAACTATGGCTACACCTTC. It specifies CASSHRDTKNYGYTF.

The rearrangement uses TRBV6-6 and TRBJ2-1; TRBD2 matches 13 bases. The CDR3 length is 15 residues. From germline, CDR1 is MNHNY and CDR2 SVGAGI (reference sequence). Trimming at V came to 7 bases and at J to 8 bases, leaving 8 bases not matched to a gene. The CDR3 here is CASTQTSGGSYEQFF. The CDR3 bases are TGTGCCAGCACCCAGACTAGCGGGGGGTCCTATGAGCAGTTCTTC.

This clone has a handful of counts. The V and J genes are TRBV6-5 and TRBJ1-2; 8 nucleotides match TRBD1. V trimming: 5 bases; J trimming: 6 bases; junction bases outside the gene matches: 8. Germline assignment: CDR1 MNHEY and CDR2 SVGAGI. The length of the CDR3 is 14 residues. The CDR3 here is CASSKDRALDGYTF. In DNA, the CDR3 is TGTGCCAGCAGTAAGGACAGGGCTCTCGATGGCTACACCTTC.

The chain links TRBV2 to TRBJ2-5; perhaps TRBD2 as D (6 bases). V was cut by 2 bases and J by 3 bases, with 10 bases left in between. Germline CDR1 and CDR2: SNHLY and FYNNEI. This CDR3 spans 14 amino acids. This CDR3 is CASSERDWKETQYF. CDR3 sequence (DNA): TGTGCCAGCAGTGAAAGGGACTGGAAAGAGACCCAGTACTTC.

V gene TRBV18 combines with J gene TRBJ2-7; D gene unclear. Germline V CDR1 and CDR2: KGHSH, LQKENI. The CDR3 consists of 13 residues. V was trimmed by 0 bases and J by 3 bases, leaving 6 bases between them. CDR3 in amino acids: CASSPPHGYEQYF. CDR3 DNA sequence: TGTGCCAGCTCACCACCGCACGGCTACGAGCAGTACTTC.

The V gene is TRBV2, the J gene TRBJ1-5; D gene ambiguous. Germline V gene sequence: CDR1 SNHLY, CDR2 FYNNEI. Trimming left V 6 bases short and J 0 bases short, with 18 bases between. The CDR3 is 17 amino acids. CDR3 nucleotides: TGTGCCAGCAGGCGGGAGGGTCTAAGTCTTAGCAATCAGCCCCAGCATTTT. Protein sequence: CASRREGLSLSNQPQHF.

The V and J genes are TRBV15 and TRBJ1-1, with 7 nucleotides matching TRBD1. This CDR3 has 13 amino acids. Germline V gene data show CDR1 as LNHNV and CDR2 as YYDKDF (reference sequence). The V and J ends lost 3 bases and 7 bases, in that order; junction bases with no gene match: 5. Here the CDR3 reads CATSSRGVGEAFF. The CDR3 region has the DNA TGTGCCACCAGCAGCAGGGGGGTTGGTGAAGCTTTCTTT.

V gene TRBV7-2 combines with J gene TRBJ1-4; 7 bases map to TRBD1. This CDR3 contains 14 residues. Germline values: CDR1 SGHTA, CDR2 FQGNSA. The V and J ends lost 5 bases and 2 bases, in that order; junction bases with no gene match: 2. The CDR3 here is CASSLRGTNEKLFF. The CDR3 DNA is TGTGCCAGCAGCCTCAGGGGGACTAATGAAAAACTGTTTTTT.